The next 2 T cell receptor beta chains were all read from a single sample in a study of molecular identifiers for immune sequencing clone quantification. TCRdb re-analysed the PCR reads in MiXCR, keeping a single row per CDR3 protein. The sample shows 600,000 to 650,000 distinct CDR3 sequences, just under 20% of them seen only once. The sequenced material came from naive CD8+ T cells from blood, with Jurkat cell RNA spiked in. The sample's subset: FACS-sorted CD8+CD4-CCR7+CD45RA+ naive T cells. Receptors were obtained from a human donor in good health. Some libraries in this study had Jurkat cell RNA spiked in.

The CDR3 DNA reads as TGTGCCAGCAGCTTCGAAGACAGGGGGCGCGAGACCCAGTACTTC. Translating gives CASSFEDRGRETQYF. The chain carries TRBV5-5 and TRBJ2-5; the match to TRBD1 covers 10 bases. V dropped 2 bases and J dropped 5; count of bases not matched to a gene: 6. The CDR3 has 15 amino acids. Per the germline V gene, CDR1 is SGHKS and CDR2 is YYEKEE (reference sequence).

This clonotype was observed a few times. A read error may explain this, as a much larger clone is one base away. The chain couples TRBV7-9 to TRBJ1-5; no firm D call. V dropped 5 bases and J dropped 11 bases, with 13 bases sitting between them. There are 12 residues in the CDR3. Germline V CDR1 and CDR2: SEHNR, FQNEAQ (reference sequence). The CDR3 bases are TGTGCCAGCAGCAAGTACGACGGAGCCCAGCATTTT. This translates into CASSKYDGAQHF. The variable domain in full, completed from reference TRBV7-9 and TRBJ1-5, reads DTGVSQNPRHKITKRGQNVTFRCDPISEHNRLYWYRQTLGQGPEFLTYFQNEAQLEKSRLLSDRFSAERPKGSFSTLEIQRTEQGDSAMYLCASSKYDGAQHFGDGTRLSIL.